Below are 7 T cell receptor beta chains sequenced from a single sample in a study of T-cell memory formation after mild COVID-19. MiXCR was run by TCRdb on the 5' RACE reads, yielding one entry per CDR3 protein. The table has 400,000 to 500,000 distinct CDR3 sequences, 20% to 25% seen once. Input material: PBMCs or a T cell subset sorted from them (not recorded which). These receptors all come from an adult woman who had mild COVID-19 (a few samples of this study predate the infection). Cell type and time point are not known.

This rearrangement joins TRBV7-2 to TRBJ1-4; no firm D call. The CDR3 runs to 13 residues. V was shortened by 5 bases and J by 6 bases, with 10 bases between the two germline ends. Germline CDR1 reads SGHTA; CDR2 reads FQGNSA. The CDR3 bases are TGTGCCAGCAGCACCAACACGTATGAAAAACTGTTTTTT. Protein: CASSTNTYEKLFF.

The chain couples TRBV5-6 to TRBJ1-4; tentatively, D is TRBD1 (5 bases). Germline lookup yields CDR1 SGHDT and CDR2 YYEEEE. The CDR3 length is 15 residues. V lost 0 bases, J lost 7 bases, and 13 bases lay in between. CDR3 coding DNA: TGTGCCAGCAGCTTGGGGTCAGGGCGCGGTGAAAAACTGTTTTTT. Its translation: CASSLGSGRGEKLFF.

There are a few counts of this clonotype. The chain employs TRBV12-3 or TRBV12-4 and TRBJ1-1; D is unclear. With 7 bases removed from V and 0 bases from J, the gap between germline ends came to 15 bases. The CDR3 loop spans 15 amino acids. The CDR3: CASIPELPMNTEAFF. The DNA of the CDR3 is TGTGCCAGCATCCCAGAACTACCGATGAACACTGAAGCTTTCTTT.

In its sample, this clonotype was seen a few times. The chain links TRBV7-6 to TRBJ2-5; a weak D match, TRBD2 (6 bases). The CDR3 is made up of 14 amino acids. V lost 2 bases to trimming and J lost 7 bases, with 14 bases between them. Germline V lookup: CDR1 SGHVS, CDR2 FNYEAQ. The CDR3 nucleotides are TGTGCCAGCAGCTTACCGGGACCCGGGGGGACCCAGTACTTC. This translates into CASSLPGPGGTQYF.

This chain uses TRBV12-3 or TRBV12-4 with TRBJ1-5; 8 nucleotides agree with TRBD1. J lost 11 bases, V lost 6 bases, and 18 bases had no gene match. There are 16 residues in the CDR3. The CDR3 sequence is CASSHRGTGGVGAQHF. CDR3 nucleotide sequence: TGTGCCAGCAGCCATAGGGGGACAGGCGGAGTCGGTGCCCAGCATTTT.

The J gene is TRBJ2-7, the V gene TRBV19, with D uncertain. Trimming removed 3 bases from V and 5 bases from J, with 8 bases in between. The germline CDR1 and CDR2 sequences are LNHDA and SQIVND (reference sequence). The CDR3 sequence is 12 residues long. CDR3 in DNA: TGTGCCAGTAGTATTGATGGCGACGAGCAGTACTTC. Residues: CASSIDGDEQYF.

V and J are TRBV9 and TRBJ2-5; the D is unclear. The V end lost 3 bases, the J end lost 7 bases, and 16 bases lay between the germline ends. The CDR3 extends over 14 amino acids. Germline V lookup: CDR1 SGDLS, CDR2 YYNGEE. DNA of the CDR3: TGTGCCAGCAGCGCGGATGGCCTGCCCGGGACCCAGTACTTC. Protein: CASSADGLPGTQYF.